This T cell receptor beta chain was retrieved from a study of PD-L1 blockade in urothelial cancer. The overall study: Blood analysis took place 3 weeks (second dose) and 6 weeks after treatment start. The median number of T cells present in blood samples was 130,000 to 150,000. Findings and caveats of the study: It was durable-benefit patients whose tumor-associated blood clones expanded more at 3 weeks.

Documented time point: pretreatment peripheral blood. With respect to this clone: Its antigen is unidentified.

Each PCR received spiked synthetic TCR analog templates. Here immunoSEQ multiplex PCR was the method, and the copy in TCRdb shows in-frame clones only, minus some. The data contain under 70,000 clones, 75% to 85% of them singletons. The TCR sequence derives from a man between 65 and 79 years old with urothelial cancer. This specimen consisted of PBMCs, obtained around atezolizumab (anti-PD-L1) treatment.

The CDR3 DNA reads as TGTGCCAGCAGTACCCCGGACAGGCAGGACACTGAAGCTTTCTTT. This codes for CASSTPDRQDTEAFF. This chain uses TRBV6-6 with TRBJ1-1, with TRBD1 matching 7 bases. The CDR3 is made up of 15 amino acids. Trimming at V came to 5 bases and at J to 3 bases, leaving 9 bases not matched to a gene. Germline values: CDR1 MNHNY, CDR2 SVGAGI (reference sequence).